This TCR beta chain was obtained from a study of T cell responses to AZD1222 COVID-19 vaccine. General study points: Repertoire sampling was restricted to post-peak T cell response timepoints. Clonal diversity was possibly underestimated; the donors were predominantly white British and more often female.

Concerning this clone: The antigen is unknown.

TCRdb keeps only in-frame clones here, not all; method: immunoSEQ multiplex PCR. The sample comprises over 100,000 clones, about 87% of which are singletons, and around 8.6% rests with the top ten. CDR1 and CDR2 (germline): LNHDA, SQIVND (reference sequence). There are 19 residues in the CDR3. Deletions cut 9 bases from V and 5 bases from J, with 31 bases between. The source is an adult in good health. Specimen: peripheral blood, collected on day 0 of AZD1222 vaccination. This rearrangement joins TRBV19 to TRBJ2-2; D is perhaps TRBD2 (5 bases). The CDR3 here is CASRFGSKELSKATGELFF. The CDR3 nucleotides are TGTGCCAGCAGGTTTGGGAGCAAGGAGTTGTCGAAAGCTACCGGGGAGCTGTTTTTT.